The clone carrying this TCR beta chain was detected only a few times. Its matching antigen is unknown. Trimming stripped 3 bases from V and 5 bases from J, with 12 bases between. Germline values: CDR1 SEHNR, CDR2 FQNEAQ (reference sequence). CDR3 length: 14 residues. This record belongs to a study of blood T cells in healthy people across ages. Overall study findings and caveats: As age increased, TCR beta diversity per million T cells fell in a roughly linear fashion.

Together with a sample-barcoded 5' primer, a J-beta primer mix was included in a second PCR lasting roughly 7 to 11 cycles. TCRdb redid the calling of the 5' RACE reads with MiXCR, one entry per CDR3 protein. The profile shows approximately 360,000 distinct CDR3 sequences, approximately 47% of them singletons. In each sample, at least 7 million PBMCs were isolated. The extraction recovered at least 6 micrograms of total RNA per sample. Sequenced sample: blood. The TCR sequence derives from a man in his 60s in good health. The chain employs TRBV7-9 and TRBJ2-3; D gene unclear. CDR3 in amino acids: CASSFDLAGDTQYF. The CDR3 coding sequence is TGTGCCAGCAGCTTTGACCTCGCCGGAGATACGCAGTATTTT.